Sequencing of this T cell receptor (beta chain) was carried out in a study of blood T cell repertoires in COVID-19. Study information: Sources were T cells, B-cell-depleted T cells, or PBMCs; the material itself was cDNA or gDNA.

Trimming cost V 4 bases and J 2 bases; bases outside gene matches: 2. The germline CDR1 and CDR2 sequences are SGHRS and YFSETQ. The CDR3 loop spans 14 amino acids. This table comes from immunoSEQ multiplex PCR, and its TCRdb copy is limited to in-frame clones, with some not included. The sample includes roughly 250,000 clones, 90% to 95% of them seen just once. The TCR sequence derives from a woman between 18 and 29 years old who had recovered from COVID-19. The sample was PBMCs or T cells enriched from blood (not recorded which). The chain employs TRBV5-1 and TRBJ1-2; 10 bases fit TRBD1. The CDR3 DNA is TGCGCCAGCAGCCGGACAGGGGGAAACTATGGCTACACCTTC. This sequence encodes CASSRTGGNYGYTF.